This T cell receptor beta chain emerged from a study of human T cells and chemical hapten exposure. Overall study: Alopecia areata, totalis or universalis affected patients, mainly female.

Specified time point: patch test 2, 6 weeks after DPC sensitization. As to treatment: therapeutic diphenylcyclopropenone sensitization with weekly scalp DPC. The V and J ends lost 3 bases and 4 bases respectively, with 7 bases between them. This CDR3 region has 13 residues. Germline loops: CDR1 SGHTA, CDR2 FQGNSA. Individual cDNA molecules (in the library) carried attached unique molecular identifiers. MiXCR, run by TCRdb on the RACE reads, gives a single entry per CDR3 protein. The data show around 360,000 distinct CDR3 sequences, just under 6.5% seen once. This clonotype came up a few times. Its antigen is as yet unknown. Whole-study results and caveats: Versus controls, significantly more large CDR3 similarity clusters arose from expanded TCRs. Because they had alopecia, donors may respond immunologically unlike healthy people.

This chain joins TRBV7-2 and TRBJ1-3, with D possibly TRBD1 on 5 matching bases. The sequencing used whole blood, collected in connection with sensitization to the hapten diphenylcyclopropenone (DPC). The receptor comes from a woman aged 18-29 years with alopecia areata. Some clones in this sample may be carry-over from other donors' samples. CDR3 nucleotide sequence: TGTGCCAGCAGCTTTGCAGGGGGAAACACCATATATTTT. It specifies CASSFAGGNTIYF.